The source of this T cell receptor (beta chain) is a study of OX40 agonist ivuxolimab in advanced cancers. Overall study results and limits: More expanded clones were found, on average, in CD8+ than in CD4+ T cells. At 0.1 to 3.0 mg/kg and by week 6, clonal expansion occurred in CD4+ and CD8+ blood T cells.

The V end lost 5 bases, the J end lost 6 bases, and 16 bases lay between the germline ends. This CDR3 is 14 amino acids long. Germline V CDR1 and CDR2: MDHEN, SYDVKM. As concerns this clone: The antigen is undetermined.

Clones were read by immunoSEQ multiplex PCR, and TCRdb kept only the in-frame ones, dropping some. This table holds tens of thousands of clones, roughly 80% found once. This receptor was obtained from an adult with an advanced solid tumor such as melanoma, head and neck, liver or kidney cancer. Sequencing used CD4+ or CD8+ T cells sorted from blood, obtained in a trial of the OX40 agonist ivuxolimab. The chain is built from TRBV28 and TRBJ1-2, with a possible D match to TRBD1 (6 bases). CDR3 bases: TGTGCCAGCAGTCTCACTACAGGGTTGCATGGCTACACCTTC. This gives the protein CASSLTTGLHGYTF.